This T cell receptor (beta chain) was found in a study of T cell repertoires in cytomegalovirus infection (dated by TCRdb to between 2018 and 2021). Turning to the overall study: The peptide stimulations were aimed at well-studied HLA-B-restricted epitopes as well as recently identified HLA-C-restricted CMV epitopes, whose presentation resists viral immunomodulation. Donor HLA type was relevant to the analysis, as public TCR beta signatures indicated carriage of CMV infection together with the matching HLA type. The full study reports these points: The ex vivo response was dominated by HLA-C-restricted CMV-specific TCR beta clonotypes, which also provided the single most frequent clonotype in two of eight donors. In both this cohort and an independent 352-donor cohort, the cumulative frequency of public TCR beta family members distinguished carriers of CMV infection plus the relevant HLA type.

Interpreted using the paper, the treatment or condition label stands for: in vitro stimulation with specific CMV peptide epitopes to enrich CMV-specific T cells. TCRdb records Illumina HiSeq 1500 as the sequencer. TCRdb's own reprocessing of the public reads used fastp at Q25 and MiXCR and kept productive beta chains. Identical CDR3 proteins give one entry, which carries the most common genes and DNA. This sample has around 430,000 distinct CDR3 sequences in its table, and about 42% of those were observed once. The ten largest clones take up around 45% of the sample. CDR1 and CDR2, looked up from the germline V gene, are SGHVS and FNYEAQ. The CDR3, from cysteine to phenylalanine, totals 15 residues. Only CDR3 DNA remains: 45 bases, in frame from the first base. V is cut back by 8 bases and J by 4 bases, with 7 bases in the junction unmatched. This clonotype has a handful of counts. This receptor's antigen is unknown. Within one base of it there is no much larger clone, and no base qualities were kept.

The receptor was derived from a human donor in good health (CMV status not recorded). Some clones in this sample may be carry-over from other donors' samples. This sequence uses TRBV7-6 and TRBJ2-2; 10 of the junction bases match TRBD1. The sequencing used cultured PBMCs, collected from culture after CMV antigen stimulation. For the CDR3, the sequence is CASRKTGGSTGELFF. The base sequence is TGTGCCAGCCGAAAGACAGGGGGCAGCACCGGGGAGCTGTTTTTT.